This passage covers 8 T cell receptor beta chains from one sample sequenced in a study of blood T cell repertoires in COVID-19. Here immunoSEQ multiplex PCR was the method, and the copy in TCRdb shows in-frame clones only, minus some. The sample lists roughly 100,000 clones, 84% seen once, with more than 10% in the top ten. The specimen was peripheral blood. These receptors originate from a human donor in a cohort sampled during active COVID-19.

The chain uses TRBV30 and TRBJ1-4; 7 nucleotides match TRBD1. The germline gives CDR1 GTSNPN, CDR2 SVGIG (reference sequence). The CDR3 runs 18 residues. V shed 4 bases, J shed 3 bases, and the junction held 17 bases outside the gene matches. CDR3 sequence reads: CAWTPRDSLRRANEKLFF. DNA for the CDR3: TGTGCCTGGACCCCCCGGGACAGCTTACGTAGGGCTAATGAAAAACTGTTTTTT.

This clone was seen just once. The V call is TRBV4-3, the J call TRBJ1-4; 7 positions match TRBD1. This CDR3 spans 15 amino acids. With V trimmed by 3 bases and J by 6 bases, 7 bases remained unmatched. Germline V CDR1 and CDR2: LGHNA, YSLEER. CDR3 coding DNA: TGCGCCAGCAGCCAGGCGACAGGGAGTTATGAAAAACTGTTTTTT. It codes for CASSQATGSYEKLFF.

Here the CDR3 DNA reads TGTGCCAGCAGCCCTCCGAGGGGAGGGGCGGATACGCAGTATTTT. As protein: CASSPPRGGADTQYF. V usage is TRBV28 and J usage is TRBJ2-3, with 7 bases matching TRBD2. The V gene end was trimmed by 6 bases and the J gene end by 6 bases; junction bases not matched to a gene: 12. Germline V gives CDR1 MDHEN, CDR2 SYDVKM. This CDR3 is 15 amino acids long. The full variable domain, rest sourced from reference TRBV28 and TRBJ2-3, is DVKVTQSSRYLVKRTGEKVFLECVQDMDHENMFWYRQDPGLGLRLIYFSYDVKMKEKGDIPEGYSVSREKKERFSLILESASTNQTSMYLCASSPPRGGADTQYFGPGTRLTVL.

This chain uses TRBV5-4 with TRBJ1-1; D gene ambiguous. Trimming left V 4 bases short and J 6 bases short, with 10 bases between. The CDR3 consists of 12 residues. Germline loops: CDR1 SGHNT, CDR2 YYREEE (reference sequence). The CDR3 here is CASSTRNAEAFF. CDR3 in DNA: TGTGCCAGCAGCACACGAAACGCTGAAGCTTTCTTT. Together with reference TRBV5-4 and TRBJ1-1, the CDR3 gives the full variable domain: ETGVTQSPTHLIKTRGQQVTLRCSSQSGHNTVSWYQQALGQGPQFIFQYYREEENGRGNFPPRFSGLQFPNYSSELNVNALELDDSALYLCASSTRNAEAFFGQGTRLTVV.

Only a few counts were recorded for this clone. The chain carries TRBV7-9 and TRBJ2-1, with 9 bases that match TRBD2. V shed 5 bases, J shed 8 bases, and the junction held 10 bases outside the gene matches. CDR1 SEHNR and CDR2 FQNEAQ come from the germline V gene (reference sequence). CDR3 size: 15 residues. The CDR3 here is CASSQGLARFDEQFF. The CDR3 bases are TGTGCCAGCAGCCAGGGACTAGCAAGGTTCGATGAGCAGTTCTTC.

V usage is TRBV3-1 (or the pseudogene TRBV3-2) and J usage is TRBJ2-1; TRBD2 matches 8 bases. The CDR3 runs to 15 residues. The trim removed 3 bases at V and 8 bases at J, leaving 9 bases unmatched. Germline CDR1 LGHDT, CDR2 YNNKEL (reference sequence). The CDR3 nucleotides are TGTGCCAGCAGCCAGGGGACTAGGGGGGTCGATGAGCAGTTCTTC. It encodes CASSQGTRGVDEQFF.

A few counts support this clone. This chain uses TRBV7-9 with TRBJ2-2; TRBD1 matches at 8 bases. Losses at the gene ends were 6 bases for V and 7 bases for J; bases not matched to a gene: 7. This CDR3 region has 14 residues. Germline-derived CDR1 and CDR2 are SEHNR and FQNEAQ (reference sequence). CDR3 amino acids: CASRETGGHGELFF. The CDR3 nucleotides read TGTGCCAGCAGGGAAACAGGGGGACACGGGGAGCTGTTTTTT.

The genes are TRBV14 and TRBJ2-7; perhaps TRBD2 as D (5 bases). Germline V gene sequence: CDR1 SGHDN, CDR2 FVKESK. The CDR3 sequence is 14 residues long. The V end lost 1 base, the J end lost 2 bases, and 9 bases lay between the germline ends. The CDR3 loop is CASSQAGIAYEQYF. Here the CDR3 DNA reads TGTGCCAGCAGCCAAGCGGGGATAGCCTACGAGCAGTACTTC.